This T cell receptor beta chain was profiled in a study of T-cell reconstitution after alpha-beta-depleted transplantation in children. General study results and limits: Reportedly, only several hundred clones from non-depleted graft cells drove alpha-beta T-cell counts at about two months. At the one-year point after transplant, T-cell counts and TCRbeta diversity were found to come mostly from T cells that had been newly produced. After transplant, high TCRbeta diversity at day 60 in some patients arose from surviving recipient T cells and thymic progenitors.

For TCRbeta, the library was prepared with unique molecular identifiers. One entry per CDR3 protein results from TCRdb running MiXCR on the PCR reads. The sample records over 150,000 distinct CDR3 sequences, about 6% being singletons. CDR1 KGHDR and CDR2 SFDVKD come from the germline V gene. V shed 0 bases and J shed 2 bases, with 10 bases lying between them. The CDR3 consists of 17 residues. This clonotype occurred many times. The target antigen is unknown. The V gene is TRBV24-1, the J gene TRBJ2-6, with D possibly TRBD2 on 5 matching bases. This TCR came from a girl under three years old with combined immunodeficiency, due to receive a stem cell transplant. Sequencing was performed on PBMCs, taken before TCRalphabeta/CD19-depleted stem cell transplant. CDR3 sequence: CATSDLKTTAGANVLTF. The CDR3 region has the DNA TGTGCCACCAGTGATTTGAAGACTACTGCTGGGGCCAACGTCCTGACTTTC.